This TCR beta chain was sequenced in a study of beta chain features in type 1 diabetes. Findings and limits, study-wide: For Type 1 diabetes patients, all four CD4+ subsets carried TCRB CDR3s that were moderately but significantly shorter.

Unmatched junction bases numbered 6, after V lost 5 bases and J lost 9 bases. This CDR3 comprises 14 residues. Germline CDR1 and CDR2: SGHTA and FQGTGA. Of note for this clone: The antigen is undetermined.

It was via CD45RO/CCR7/CD25/CD127/CD95/CD27 that CD4+ naive, central memory, regulatory and stem cell-like memory cells were sorted. Populations obtained by sorting all exceeded 95% purity. Sequencing targeted expressed TCRB transcripts, as all isolated RNA had been reverse transcribed. Approximately 3.5 million reads was the average for naive, central memory and regulatory T cell samples. TCRdb's table, derived via immunoSEQ multiplex PCR, lists solely in-frame clones and lacks some. The sample yields some 250,000 clones, 9.5% to 13% seen once. Sample: naive CD4+ T cells from blood. This chain links TRBV7-3 with TRBJ2-1; 11 bases are shared with TRBD1. The receptor comes from a young man with type 1 diabetes. The CDR3 protein is CASSTKDRGREQFF. The CDR3, as DNA: TGTGCCAGCAGCACAAAGGACAGGGGGCGTGAGCAGTTCTTC.